These 12 T cell receptor beta chains came from one sample sequenced in a study of blood T cell repertoires in COVID-19. Using immunoSEQ multiplex PCR, the repertoire was profiled, and TCRdb retains in-frame clones only, with some absent. The data show about 160,000 clones, with approximately 90% seen just once and about 4.8% held by the top ten. Sequencing was performed on peripheral blood. The source is a young man with COVID-19, enrolled during active disease.

A single count supports this clone. J is TRBJ2-2 and V is TRBV5-5; TRBD2 matches at 14 bases. Germline V gives CDR1 SGHKS, CDR2 YYEKEE (reference sequence). This CDR3 has 18 residues. Trimming removed 3 bases from V and 0 bases from J; junction bases left unmatched: 4. CDR3: CASSSGTSGRANTGELFF. Here the CDR3 DNA reads TGTGCCAGCAGCTCTGGGACTAGCGGGAGAGCGAACACCGGGGAGCTGTTTTTT.

This clone came up once. The chain is built from TRBV6-4 and TRBJ1-2; D gene uncertain. CDR1 and CDR2 from the germline V gene are MRHNA and SNTAGT. This CDR3 is built from 16 residues. The ends were cut back, 4 bases at V and 6 bases at J, with 21 bases in the middle. For the CDR3, the DNA is TGTGCCAGCAGTGCGGGGAGCGGGGTCCTCGGGCATGGCTACACCTTC. It specifies CASSAGSGVLGHGYTF.

The V call is TRBV19, the J call TRBJ2-5, with TRBD2 as a possible D gene (6 bases). The length of the CDR3 is 15 residues. Germline assignment: CDR1 LNHDA and CDR2 SQIVND (reference sequence). The V and J ends lost 7 bases and 2 bases respectively, with 17 bases between them. The CDR3 DNA is TGTGCCAGTACCCCGAGTGGAGGGCTGCAAGAGACCCAGTACTTC. This translates into CASTPSGGLQETQYF.

The chain joins TRBV3-1 (or the pseudogene TRBV3-2) to TRBJ1-1; 7 positions agree with TRBD1. The CDR3 consists of 14 residues. V shed 4 bases and J 7 bases; nucleotides not matched to a gene: 9. Germline assignment: CDR1 LGHDT and CDR2 YNNKEL (reference sequence). DNA for the CDR3: TGTGCCAGCAGCCGGCTTAGACAGGGCGTTGAAGCTTTCTTT. This translates into CASSRLRQGVEAFF.

This rearrangement joins TRBV19 to TRBJ1-2; TRBD1 aligns across 7 bases. J lost 4 bases, V lost 0 bases, and 11 bases had no gene match. Germline values: CDR1 LNHDA, CDR2 SQIVND (reference sequence). This CDR3 comprises 17 residues. CDR3 amino acids: CASSIDRNRGLRYGYTF. The CDR3 DNA reads TGTGCCAGTAGTATAGATCGGAACAGGGGATTACGCTATGGCTACACCTTC.

This sequence joins TRBV9 and TRBJ1-4; the match to TRBD1 covers 8 bases. This CDR3 region has 15 residues. The germline V gene encodes CDR1 SGDLS and CDR2 YYNGEE. J lost 8 bases, V lost 4 bases, and 10 bases had no gene match. The CDR3 loop reads CASSLGQVGGEKLFF. The DNA for the CDR3 is TGTGCCAGCAGCTTGGGACAGGTGGGGGGAGAAAAACTGTTTTTT.

This chain joins TRBV12-5 and TRBJ1-5; D possibly corresponds to TRBD1 (6 bases). Germline CDR1 and CDR2: LGHNT and FRNRAP. The V gene lost 7 bases and the J gene lost 1 base, with 11 bases spanning the gap. The length of the CDR3 is 14 residues. The CDR3 region is CASVDSASNQPQHF. CDR3 sequence (DNA): TGTGCTAGTGTGGACAGCGCCAGCAATCAGCCCCAGCATTTT.

As regards this clone: At one end, the junction sequence differs from germline, possibly due to a read error. J is TRBJ2-3 and V is TRBV24-1, with 9 bases lining up with TRBD1. The V gene's germline CDR1 is KGHDR and CDR2 SFDVKD. The CDR3 length is 12 residues. DNA of the CDR3: TGTGCCACCAGTGACTACAGGGGGCGTCTAAATTTT. Its protein product is CATSDYRGRLNF.

This chain joins TRBV29-1 and TRBJ1-1; D is uncertain. The CDR3 is 13 residues long. The germline CDR1 and CDR2 sequences are SQVTM and ANQGSEA. V was trimmed by 5 bases and J by 1 base, leaving 11 bases between them. CDR3 sequence: CSVSAGENTEAFF. CDR3 in DNA: TGCAGCGTTTCCGCGGGAGAGAACACTGAAGCTTTCTTT. The full variable domain, rest sourced from reference TRBV29-1 and TRBJ1-1, is SAVISQKPSRDICQRGTSLTIQCQVDSQVTMMFWYRQQPGQSLTLIATANQGSEATYESGFVIDKFPISRPNLTFSTLTVSNMSPEDSSIYLCSVSAGENTEAFFGQGTRLTVV.

The rearrangement links TRBV6-4 to TRBJ1-1; 7 nucleotides agree with TRBD1. Unmatched junction bases numbered 6, after V lost 2 bases and J lost 0 bases. This CDR3 comprises 16 residues. The germline CDR1 and CDR2 sequences are MRHNA and SNTAGT. The CDR3 bases are TGTGCCAGCAGTGACCCTCCGGGACAGATGAACACTGAAGCTTTCTTT. As protein: CASSDPPGQMNTEAFF.

The chain couples TRBV2 to TRBJ2-1, with 16 bases matching TRBD2. CDR3 size: 16 residues. Germline V gives CDR1 SNHLY, CDR2 FYNNEI. The ends lost 5 bases at V and 8 bases at J; junction bases unmatched: 6. CDR3 DNA: TGTGCCAGCAGTTCGCCGGGACTAGCGGGGGGGCATGAGCAGTTCTTC. Translated, it gives CASSSPGLAGGHEQFF.

This sequence joins TRBV14 and TRBJ1-2; perhaps TRBD1 as D (5 bases). The germline gives CDR1 SGHDN, CDR2 FVKESK. V was shortened by 1 base and J by 4 bases, with 13 bases between the two germline ends. The CDR3 runs to 15 residues. CDR3 sequence (DNA): TGTGCCAGCAGCCAAGTGCCGGGCGGGGGCTATGGCTACACCTTC. This encodes CASSQVPGGGYGYTF.